The 30 T cell receptor beta chains reported below all come from one sample, sequenced in a study of blood T cell repertoires in COVID-19 (dated by TCRdb to the early 2020s). Libraries came from the immunoSEQ multiplex PCR assay. The table comes from immuneACCESS by way of TCRdb, which keeps in-frame sequences with V and J called. Part of the clones is missing from these tables; in studies checked, under half for an unresolved V gene and the rest for unknown reasons. This sample comprises some 140,000 clones, around three quarters of them detected only once. The ten most abundant clones make up 1.5% to 2% of the sample. The specimen was peripheral blood. These receptors originate from an elderly man with acute or convalescent COVID-19.

The rearrangement joins TRBV5-1 to TRBJ2-3, with 7 bases that match TRBD1. CDR1 and CDR2 (germline): SGHRS, YFSETQ. The CDR3 extends over 14 amino acids. Unmatched junction bases numbered 5, after V lost 4 bases and J lost 3 bases. For the CDR3, the DNA is TGCGCCAGCAGCCCGTGGACAGGTACAGATACGCAGTATTTT. Protein product: CASSPWTGTDTQYF.

The CDR3 loop reads CASSGSGGAPYNEQFF. CDR3 sequence (DNA): TGTGCCAGCAGTGGAAGCGGGGGGGCACCCTACAATGAGCAGTTCTTC. The chain links TRBV2 to TRBJ2-1, with 10 bases fitting TRBD2. Germline CDR1 and CDR2: SNHLY and FYNNEI. V was clipped by 4 bases and J by 2 bases; unmatched bases: 5. This CDR3 contains 16 residues.

The sample holds a few counts of this clone. This rearrangement joins TRBV6-2 or TRBV6-3 to TRBJ2-7; 8 nucleotides align to TRBD2. After removal of 2 bases from V and 1 base from J, the junction contained 10 bases not matched to a gene. The CDR3 spans 17 residues. Germline V gene sequence: CDR1 MNHEY, CDR2 SVGEGT. CDR3 coding DNA: TGTGCCAGCAGTTACAGACGGAGTAGCGGGGAGTCCTACGAGCAGTACGTC. It specifies CASSYRRSSGESYEQYV.

The chain links TRBV5-4 to TRBJ2-3, with 8 bases identical to TRBD2. CDR1 is SGHNT, CDR2 YYREEE, per germline (reference sequence). After removal of 4 bases from V and 6 bases from J, the junction contained 13 bases not matched to a gene. There are 16 residues in the CDR3. CDR3 coding DNA: TGTGCCAGCAGCACCGGGATGCGGGGGGCGGTCGATACGCAGTATTTT. Encoded protein: CASSTGMRGAVDTQYF.

The chain joins TRBV29-1 to TRBJ2-3, with 11 nucleotides matching TRBD2. Germline CDR1 SQVTM, CDR2 ANQGSEA. The trim removed 6 bases at V and 2 bases at J, leaving 7 bases unmatched. This CDR3 region has 15 residues. CDR3 coding DNA: TGCAGCGTCGGGCGACTAGCGGGGATCACAGATACGCAGTATTTT. This encodes CSVGRLAGITDTQYF.

The genes are TRBV20-1 and TRBJ1-4; 8 positions agree with TRBD1. This CDR3 comprises 14 residues. Germline V gene sequence: CDR1 DFQATT, CDR2 SNEGSKA (reference sequence). V lost 3 bases to trimming and J lost 5 bases; unmatched junction nucleotides: 5. In DNA, the CDR3 is TGCAGTGCTAGTAGGGGGACAGGAAATGAAAAACTGTTTTTT. This gives the protein CSASRGTGNEKLFF.

The genes are TRBV7-8 and TRBJ2-1; tentatively, D is TRBD1 (5 bases). Deletions cut 5 bases from V and 3 bases from J, with 17 bases between. CDR1 SGHVS and CDR2 FQNEAQ come from the germline V gene. The CDR3 covers 16 residues. In DNA form, the CDR3 reads TGTGCCAGCAGCCGGGCACAGGCCGTAGTCTACAATGAGCAGTTCTTC. Translating it yields CASSRAQAVVYNEQFF.

Concerning this clone itself: Other nucleotide sequences in the sample specify the same CDR3. The chain uses TRBV7-8 and TRBJ1-4; D is unclear. CDR1 is SGHVS and CDR2 is FQNEAQ in the germline V gene. The CDR3 totals 15 residues. V lost 1 base and J 3 bases, leaving 9 bases between the germline ends. The CDR3 nucleotides read TGTGCCAGCAGCTTAGGAACAGCGGCTAATGAAAAACTGTTTTTT. Translating it yields CASSLGTAANEKLFF. Based on the CDR3 plus reference TRBV7-8 and TRBJ1-4, the full variable domain is GAGVSQSPRYKVAKRGQDVALRCDPISGHVSLFWYQQALGQGPEFLTYFQNEAQLDKSGLPSDRFFAERPEGSVSTLKIQRTQQEDSAVYLCASSLGTAANEKLFFGSGTQLSVL.

J is TRBJ1-2 and V is TRBV10-3, with D maybe TRBD1 (6 bases). Germline V gene data show CDR1 as ENHRY and CDR2 as SYGVKD. With 3 bases removed from V and 10 bases from J, the gap between germline ends came to 15 bases. CDR3 length: 13 amino acids. Here the CDR3 reads CAISEGPGESYTF. Written as DNA, the CDR3 is TGTGCCATCAGTGAAGGGCCAGGGGAATCCTACACCTTC.

This chain links TRBV3-1 (or the pseudogene TRBV3-2) with TRBJ2-1; TRBD2 matches 10 bases. After removal of 0 bases from V and 7 bases from J, the junction contained 9 bases not matched to a gene. This CDR3 is 17 amino acids long. CDR1 and CDR2 (germline): LGHDT, YNNKEL (reference sequence). This CDR3 reads CASSQEVAGGYRNEQFF. Written as DNA, the CDR3 is TGTGCCAGCAGCCAAGAGGTAGCGGGGGGTTATAGGAATGAGCAGTTCTTC.

The CDR3 DNA is TGTGCCAGCAGTGACAGGGCCGGGGGGGATTCACCCCTCCACTTT. It yields the protein CASSDRAGGDSPLHF. This chain uses TRBV2 with TRBJ1-6; a weak D match, TRBD1 (5 bases). V lost 3 bases and J lost 8, with 14 bases in between. This CDR3 has 15 residues. CDR1 and CDR2 (germline): SNHLY, FYNNEI.

The V gene is TRBV6-5, the J gene TRBJ1-2; perhaps TRBD1 as D (5 bases). This CDR3 is 13 amino acids long. The germline V gene encodes CDR1 MNHEY and CDR2 SVGAGI. Trimming shortened V by 6 bases and J by 1 base, and 9 bases separated the two germline ends. CDR3 bases: TGTGCCAGCAGAGGGACTTATAACTATGGCTACACCTTC. Residues: CASRGTYNYGYTF.

V is TRBV7-2 and J is TRBJ2-7; TRBD1 matches 7 bases. Unmatched junction bases numbered 7, after V lost 5 bases and J lost 6 bases. The germline CDR1 and CDR2 sequences are SGHTA and FQGNSA. The CDR3 runs to 13 residues. CDR3 region: CASSGDRVGEQYF. The CDR3 DNA reads TGTGCCAGCAGCGGAGACAGGGTCGGCGAGCAGTACTTC. Looking up the rest from reference TRBV7-2 and TRBJ2-7 gives the full variable domain: GAGVSQSPSNKVTEKGKDVELRCDPISGHTALYWYRQSLGQGLEFLIYFQGNSAPDKSGLPSDRFSAERTGGSVSTLTIQRTQQEDSAVYLCASSGDRVGEQYFGPGTRLTVT.

The genes are TRBV6-2 or TRBV6-3 and TRBJ1-1; D is possibly TRBD1 (5 bases). V was pared by 5 bases and J by 5 bases, with 12 bases between. This CDR3 is 13 amino acids long. Germline V gene lookup returns CDR1 MNHEY and CDR2 SVGEGT. The CDR3 region has the DNA TGTGCCAGCAGTCCACCCCAGGGAACTGAAGCTTTCTTT. Its translation is CASSPPQGTEAFF.

This chain links TRBV19 with TRBJ1-5; D is unresolved. Germline lookup yields CDR1 LNHDA and CDR2 SQIVND (reference sequence). CDR3 length: 15 amino acids. V lost 3 bases and J lost 0, with 9 bases in between. The CDR3 sequence: CASSIPTASNQPQHF. In DNA form, the CDR3 reads TGTGCCAGTAGTATCCCTACAGCTAGCAATCAGCCCCAGCATTTT.

V usage is TRBV4-3 and J usage is TRBJ2-7; 10 nucleotides line up with TRBD2. The CDR3 has 16 residues. Germline V lookup: CDR1 LGHNA, CDR2 YSLEER. V shed 0 bases, J shed 3 bases, and the junction held 5 bases outside the gene matches. The CDR3 is CASSQESSSGGYEQYF. DNA of the CDR3: TGCGCCAGCAGCCAAGAGTCGTCTAGCGGGGGCTACGAGCAGTACTTC.

The chain couples TRBV4-2 to TRBJ2-7, with D perhaps TRBD2 (5 bases). This CDR3 has 15 amino acids. Trimming removed 0 bases at V and 0 bases at J, with 9 bases between. Germline-derived CDR1 and CDR2 are LGHNA and YNFKEQ. As DNA, the CDR3 is TGTGCCAGCAGCCAAGATGGAGGAAGCTCCTACGAGCAGTACTTC. This encodes CASSQDGGSSYEQYF.

This chain joins TRBV2 and TRBJ2-6; 10 bases agree with TRBD1. Germline V gene data show CDR1 as SNHLY and CDR2 as FYNNEI. J lost 4 bases, V lost 7 bases, and 7 bases had no gene match. The CDR3 extends over 16 amino acids. The CDR3 DNA is TGTGCCAGCATCCCCGACAGGGGGCTCGGGGCCAACGTCCTGACTTTC. It translates to CASIPDRGLGANVLTF.

The gene calls are TRBV15 and TRBJ1-1, with 7 bases aligning to TRBD1. CDR3 size: 16 residues. With 4 bases clipped from V and 0 bases from J, the junction kept 8 bases outside the gene matches. Germline V gene data show CDR1 as LNHNV and CDR2 as YYDKDF (reference sequence). The CDR3 nucleotides are TGTGCCACCAGCATCATCCCGGGACAGATGAACACTGAAGCTTTCTTT. Translated: CATSIIPGQMNTEAFF.

This clone appeared a few times. The chain couples TRBV5-1 to TRBJ1-1, with TRBD1 identical over 7 bases. Germline V gene data show CDR1 as SGHRS and CDR2 as YFSETQ. V lost 0 bases to trimming and J lost 6 bases; unmatched junction nucleotides: 5. CDR3 length: 14 residues. The CDR3 nucleotides are TGCGCCAGCAGCTTGGACTTGGGGACAGCTGAAGCTTTCTTT. Amino acids: CASSLDLGTAEAFF.

This rearrangement joins TRBV11-3 to TRBJ2-3; 8 nucleotides align to TRBD2. Germline assignment: CDR1 SGHNT and CDR2 YENEEA. V was pared by 2 bases and J by 2 bases, with 6 bases of the junction left unmatched. The CDR3 runs to 16 residues. The CDR3 DNA sequence: TGTGCCAGCAGCTTAATGTCGCGGGGGGTCACAGATACGCAGTATTTT. It encodes CASSLMSRGVTDTQYF.

V usage is TRBV6-6 and J usage is TRBJ2-7; D remains ambiguous. V lost 6 bases to trimming and J lost 3 bases, with 9 bases between them. This CDR3 is built from 12 residues. Germline V gives CDR1 MNHNY, CDR2 SVGAGI (reference sequence). CDR3: CASSPVFYEQYF. CDR3 coding DNA: TGTGCCAGCAGCCCCGTGTTCTACGAGCAGTACTTC.

This chain joins TRBV19 and TRBJ1-3; D remains ambiguous. Trimming stripped 5 bases from V and 7 bases from J, with 12 bases between. The germline V gene has CDR1 LNHDA and CDR2 SQIVND (reference sequence). The length of the CDR3 is 13 residues. CDR3 region: CASSPRISNTIYF. CDR3 coding DNA: TGTGCCAGTAGTCCTAGGATCTCGAACACCATATATTTT.

The sample holds a few counts of this clone. This sequence joins TRBV6-2 or TRBV6-3 and TRBJ1-6; D perhaps matches TRBD1 (6 bases). CDR1 MNHEY and CDR2 SVGEGT come from the germline V gene. V was shortened by 2 bases and J by 4 bases, with 21 bases between the two germline ends. The CDR3 runs 19 residues. CDR3 sequence: CASSYGQGPQTSYNSPLHF. In nucleotides, the CDR3 is TGTGCCAGCAGTTACGGGCAGGGGCCTCAAACATCTTATAATTCACCCCTCCACTTT.

There are a few counts of this clone. The CDR3 coding sequence is TGTGCCAGCAGTTCGACAGGGGGAACGGGGGAGCTGTTTTTT. It codes for CASSSTGGTGELFF. This sequence joins TRBV6-1 and TRBJ2-2, with 9 bases fitting TRBD1. CDR1 and CDR2 (germline): MNHNS, SASEGT. Trimming took 5 bases from V and 8 from J; bases not matched to a gene: 6. The CDR3 length is 14 residues.

The CDR3 protein is CASSFGGGTNTGELFF. The DNA of the CDR3 is TGCGCCAGCAGCTTCGGCGGGGGAACGAACACCGGGGAGCTGTTTTTT. V gene TRBV5-1 combines with J gene TRBJ2-2, with 7 positions matching TRBD2. Trimming removed 2 bases from V and 0 bases from J; junction bases left unmatched: 4. The CDR3 is 16 residues long. Germline V gene sequence: CDR1 SGHRS, CDR2 YFSETQ.

The chain carries TRBV19 and TRBJ2-6; D uncertain. This CDR3 region has 14 residues. Trimming left V 3 bases short and J 3 bases short, with 6 bases between. Germline CDR1 and CDR2: LNHDA and SQIVND (reference sequence). CDR3 coding DNA: TGTGCCAGTAGTATTATGTTTGGGGCCAACGTCCTGACTTTC. Amino acids: CASSIMFGANVLTF.

The rearrangement joins TRBV5-6 to TRBJ2-5; a weak D match, TRBD2 (6 bases). Germline-derived CDR1 and CDR2 are SGHDT and YYEEEE. The V gene lost 0 bases and the J gene lost 5 bases, with 20 bases spanning the gap. The CDR3 is 17 amino acids. DNA for the CDR3: TGTGCCAGCAGCTTGGGGAGGGGTGGAAATGATTGGGAGACCCAGTACTTC. It translates to CASSLGRGGNDWETQYF.

This chain links TRBV4-2 with TRBJ2-7, with D perhaps matching TRBD2 (6 bases). CDR1 and CDR2 from the germline V gene are LGHNA and YNFKEQ. V lost 0 bases and J lost 0, with 12 bases in between. This CDR3 contains 16 residues. CDR3: CASSQDLWTNSYEQYF. The CDR3, as DNA: TGTGCCAGCAGCCAAGATCTATGGACTAACTCCTACGAGCAGTACTTC.

J is TRBJ2-7 and V is TRBV6-1; D remains unclear. Germline V CDR1 and CDR2: MNHNS, SASEGT. The CDR3 extends over 13 amino acids. V lost 0 bases and J 4 bases, leaving 7 bases between the germline ends. CDR3 sequence: CASSEALRYEQYV. The DNA of the CDR3 is TGTGCCAGCAGTGAAGCGCTTCGGTACGAGCAGTACGTC.